A selection of T cell receptor beta chains follows, all from one sample in a study of blood T cell repertoires in COVID-19. Method: immunoSEQ multiplex PCR; TCRdb's copy keeps in-frame clones and lacks some. The table lists about 160,000 clones, approximately 95% of them singletons, with about 4.5% in the top ten. What was sequenced was peripheral blood. These receptors were taken from a woman in her fifties or sixties with acute or convalescent COVID-19. CDR3s include the opening cysteine and the closing phenylalanine or tryptophan. The D gene is left open where the match is weak. Expanded clones get a size class; other rows say once, few or many, or leave the size out.

>-|TRBJ2-2|TRBV10-2|few
TGCGCCAGCAGCGACCTAGCGACCGGGGAGCTGTTTTTT
CASSDLATGELFF
>TRBD1|TRBJ1-5|TRBV30|-
TGTGCCTGGGGGGACAGTCGCAATCAGCCCCAGCATTTT
CAWGDSRNQPQHF
>-|TRBJ1-6|TRBV19|-
TGTGCCAGTAGTATATCTGTATATAATTCACCCCTCCACTTT
CASSISVYNSPLHF
>-|TRBJ1-5|TRBV5-6|-
TGTGCCAGCAGCTTGGGGACAGCAGATCAGCCCCAGCATTTT
CASSLGTADQPQHF
>-|TRBJ1-5|TRBV30|-
TGTGCCTGGAGTCCCCAGGGTCTTGATCAGCCCCAGCATTTT
CAWSPQGLDQPQHF
>TRBD1|TRBJ1-5|TRBV19|-
TGTGCCAGTACCTCAGGGGGGCTGGGTGGGCCCCAGCATTTT
CASTSGGLGGPQHF
>TRBD1|TRBJ2-7|TRBV19|-
TGTGCCAGTAGTCCGGGACAGGGGGCCTACGAGCAGTACTTC
CASSPGQGAYEQYF
>-|TRBJ1-5|TRBV19|-
TGTGCCAGTAGTATCGTCCTCAATCAGCCCCAGCATTTT
CASSIVLNQPQHF
>-|TRBJ1-5|TRBV3-1/TRBV3-2|-
TGTGCCAGCAGCCAAGGATCCGAGTTCAATCAGCCCCAGCATTTT
CASSQGSEFNQPQHF
>TRBD1|TRBJ1-2|TRBV11-2|-
TGTGCCAGCAGCTTAGATAAGCAGGGGGCCCGGGGCTACACCTTC
CASSLDKQGARGYTF
>-|TRBJ2-7|TRBV11-2|-
TGTGCCAGCAGCTCAGGACATACCGACTACGAGCAGTACTTC
CASSSGHTDYEQYF
>-|TRBJ2-7|TRBV18|-
TGTGCCAGCTCACCTTCGGGGGGCGCGAACTACGAGCAGTACTTC
CASSPSGGANYEQYF
>-|TRBJ1-1|TRBV25-1|-
TGTGCCAGCAGGACAGTTGGTGAAGCTTTCTTT
CASRTVGEAFF
>-|TRBJ1-1|TRBV5-1|-
TGCGCCAGCAGCCTCCGGACGGACATGGCGAACACTGAAGCTTTCTTT
CASSLRTDMANTEAFF
>TRBD2|TRBJ2-7|TRBV11-2|-
TGTGCCAGCAGCTCCCGACTAGCGTACGAGCAGTACTTC
CASSSRLAYEQYF
>-|TRBJ2-6|TRBV5-6|-
TGTGCCAGCAGCTTGGATCAGGGAACTACTGGGGCCAACGTCCTGACTTTC
CASSLDQGTTGANVLTF
>-|TRBJ1-5|TRBV4-2|-
TGTGCCAGCAGCCCCCAAGAGAATCAGCCCCAGCATTTT
CASSPQENQPQHF
>-|TRBJ1-2|TRBV19|-
TGTGCCAGTACCAGGGTATGCTACACCTTC
CASTRVCYTF
>-|TRBJ1-1|TRBV6-4|-
TGTGCCAGCAGTGACTCGGCAGGGGAAGCTTTCTTT
CASSDSAGEAFF
>TRBD1|TRBJ1-4|TRBV5-8|-
TGTGCCAGCAGCTTGGAGTATTCAGGGGGCGATGGTGAAAAACTGTTTTTT
CASSLEYSGGDGEKLFF
>TRBD2|TRBJ2-1|TRBV11-2|-
TGTGCCAGCAGCCTTCCGGGACTAGCATTGACCGGTGAGCAGTTCTTC
CASSLPGLALTGEQFF
>TRBD1|TRBJ1-2|TRBV7-2|-
TGTGCCAGCAGCTCTAGACAGGGGTTGGGCTACACCTTC
CASSSRQGLGYTF
>TRBD1|TRBJ1-1|TRBV29-1|-
TGCAGCGTGTGGACAGGGGGAGCCTTCACTGAAGCTTTCTTT
CSVWTGGAFTEAFF
>-|TRBJ1-4|TRBV5-1|-
TGCGCCAGCAGCTTGGTTTCCGGGGCAACTAATGAAAAACTGTTTTTT
CASSLVSGATNEKLFF
>-|TRBJ1-2|TRBV14|-
TGTGCCAGCAGCCCTTGGGCCCGGGAGAGCTATGGCTACACCTTC
CASSPWARESYGYTF
>-|TRBJ1-2|TRBV7-9|-
TGTGCCAGCAGCTTGTTGGGGGGAGGCTACACCTTC
CASSLLGGGYTF
>TRBD1|TRBJ1-6|TRBV7-2|-
TGTGCCAGCAGCGCCCAGGGGGTTGTTAATTCACCCCTCCACTTT
CASSAQGVVNSPLHF
>TRBD1|TRBJ1-1|TRBV19|-
TGTGCCAGTAGTGGACAGGGTGATGGCACTGAAGCTTTCTTT
CASSGQGDGTEAFF
>-|TRBJ1-2|TRBV11-3|-
TGTGCCAGCAGCTTGAAGGGCGGGTATGGCTACACCTTC
CASSLKGGYGYTF
>TRBD1|TRBJ1-1|TRBV6-5|once
TGTGCCAGCAATAGGGACAGGAACACTGAAGCTTTCTTT
CASNRDRNTEAFF
>-|TRBJ2-2|TRBV4-3|-
TGCGCCAGCAGCCAAAGCAATGCCGGGCCCTTTGGAGGCGGGGAGCTGTTTTTT
CASSQSNAGPFGGGELFF
>-|TRBJ1-3|TRBV3-1/TRBV3-2|-
TGTGCCAGCAGCCAAGACCTAATACAGAGTGGAAACACCATATATTTT
CASSQDLIQSGNTIYF
>-|TRBJ2-2|TRBV25-1|-
TGTGCCAGCAGGACAGTAACCGGGGAGCTGTTTTTT
CASRTVTGELFF
>TRBD2|TRBJ2-3|TRBV24-1|-
TGTGCCACCAGTGGTGGGGGACTAGCGACCGGTACGCAGTATTTT
CATSGGGLATGTQYF
>-|TRBJ1-6|TRBV3-1/TRBV3-2|-
TGTGCCAGCAGCCAATCTCAGGGTAATAATTCACCCCTCCACTTT
CASSQSQGNNSPLHF
>-|TRBJ2-5|TRBV6-6|-
TGTGCCAGCAGTTACTTGACAGAACAAGAGACCCAGTACTTC
CASSYLTEQETQYF
>-|TRBJ1-5|TRBV7-2|once
TGTGCCAGCAGCCTAATGGTCGGCAATCAGCCCCAGCATTTT
CASSLMVGNQPQHF
>-|TRBJ1-2|TRBV6-1|-
TGTGCCAGCAGTGAATTCCCGACAGCCTATGGCTACACCTTC
CASSEFPTAYGYTF
>-|TRBJ1-1|TRBV12-3/TRBV12-4|once
TGTGCCAGCAGGGAAGGGGCCTTTGAAGCTTTCTTT
CASREGAFEAFF
>-|TRBJ2-1|TRBV9|-
TGTGCCAGCAGCGTAGGGGTGGGAGTGAATTACAATGAGCAGTTCTTC
CASSVGVGVNYNEQFF